These 3 T cell receptor beta chains were all obtained from the same sample, sequenced in a study of T cells in Graves' hyperthyroidism and ophthalmopathy. RNA transcripts yielded amplified TCR beta CDR3 regions. First-round RT-PCR of the TCR CDR3 relied on the HTBI primer set. TCRdb used MiXCR to reprocess the multiplex PCR reads, holding one entry per CDR3 protein. The sample lists about 600,000 distinct CDR3 sequences; 15% to 20% were seen once. The material sequenced was blood. Receptors originate from a woman aged 40 to 50 with Graves' ophthalmopathy.

There are many counts of this clonotype. The chain employs TRBV5-1 and TRBJ2-1, with a weak D call TRBD2 (6 bases). Germline V lookup: CDR1 SGHRS, CDR2 YFSETQ. The V gene lost 3 bases and the J gene lost 6 bases, with 13 bases spanning the gap. The CDR3 runs 14 residues. The CDR3: CASSSTSPTNEQFF. CDR3 nucleotides: TGCGCCAGCAGCTCGACTAGTCCGACCAATGAGCAGTTCTTC.

Many counts were recorded for this clonotype. The rearrangement joins TRBV30 to TRBJ1-1, with D perhaps TRBD1 (6 bases). This CDR3 region has 17 residues. In germline, CDR1 is GTSNPN, CDR2 SVGIG (reference sequence). V dropped 1 base and J dropped 1 base, with 19 bases sitting between them. CDR3 in amino acids: CAWSGKRVTGWNTEAFF. For the CDR3, the DNA is TGTGCCTGGAGTGGAAAAAGGGTTACAGGGTGGAACACTGAAGCTTTCTTT.

The table lists this clonotype with many counts. This sequence joins TRBV6-1 and TRBJ2-3; possible D gene TRBD1, 5 bases. This CDR3 is 14 amino acids long. V lost 4 bases and J 1 base, leaving 9 bases between the germline ends. CDR1 MNHNS and CDR2 SASEGT come from the germline V gene. CDR3 in amino acids: CASSVTDGTDTQYF. CDR3 sequence (DNA): TGTGCCAGCAGTGTGACAGATGGCACAGATACGCAGTATTTT.